Each of the 16 T cell receptor beta chains below was sequenced from the same sample in a study of cytomegalovirus exposure and HLA in healthy donors. PCR amplification relied on 60 Vbeta primers (plus 13 Jbeta primers). Some clones are missing from TCRdb's copy, which holds only in-frame ones; the method was immunoSEQ multiplex PCR. The sample includes about 55,000 clones, approximately 78% of them seen just once. Specimen: PBMCs. These receptors were obtained from a female donor in good health and CMV-seronegative.

The CDR3 DNA follows: TGCGCCAGCAGCTGGGAGGGTCCTACTGAAGCTTTCTTT. This gives the protein CASSWEGPTEAFF. The V and J genes are TRBV5-1 and TRBJ1-1; the D is unclear. The CDR3 contains 13 residues. Germline V gene sequence: CDR1 SGHRS, CDR2 YFSETQ. Deletions cut 3 bases from V and 5 bases from J, with 11 bases between.

This chain uses TRBV5-4 with TRBJ1-1; the D is unclear. V lost 5 bases and J lost 3, with 23 bases in between. This CDR3 is 17 amino acids long. Germline CDR1 and CDR2: SGHNT and YYREEE (reference sequence). The CDR3 reads CASRANFSRRWDTEAFF. For the CDR3, the DNA is TGTGCCAGCAGAGCGAACTTCAGCCGCCGCTGGGACACTGAAGCTTTCTTT.

The chain carries TRBV18 and TRBJ1-2, with a tentative D call TRBD1 (5 bases). V was trimmed by 0 bases and J by 4 bases, leaving 12 bases between them. The CDR3 has 15 amino acids. Germline V lookup: CDR1 KGHSH, CDR2 LQKENI. Here the CDR3 DNA reads TGTGCCAGCTCACCACCGAGACAGCCTTCCTATGGCTACACCTTC. This gives the protein CASSPPRQPSYGYTF.

V usage is TRBV7-8 and J usage is TRBJ1-2; a weak D match, TRBD1 (5 bases). The CDR3 sequence is 14 residues long. V dropped 3 bases and J dropped 1 base, with 9 bases sitting between them. Per germline, CDR1 SGHVS and CDR2 FQNEAQ. The CDR3 DNA reads TGTGCCAGCAGCTTTGGGGCTTTTAACTATGGCTACACCTTC. Amino acid sequence: CASSFGAFNYGYTF.

This clone was seen more than once but under ten times. The chain links TRBV2 to TRBJ1-4; 7 nucleotides line up with TRBD1. Germline CDR1 SNHLY, CDR2 FYNNEI. Germline trimming cut 6 bases from V and 6 bases from J; bases unmatched to any gene: 7. The CDR3 runs to 14 residues. The CDR3 loop is CASRDRVNHEKLFF. CDR3 in DNA: TGTGCCAGCAGAGACAGGGTGAATCATGAAAAACTGTTTTTT.

The rearrangement uses TRBV7-3 and TRBJ2-3; D perhaps matches TRBD2 (5 bases). V lost 6 bases to trimming and J lost 4 bases, with 14 bases between them. Germline loops: CDR1 SGHTA, CDR2 FQGTGA. This CDR3 has 14 amino acids. The CDR3 loop reads CASSPGGFSDTQYF. For the CDR3, the DNA is TGTGCCAGCAGTCCAGGAGGATTTTCAGATACGCAGTATTTT.

The rearrangement links TRBV25-1 to TRBJ1-2; D remains ambiguous. CDR1 and CDR2 (germline): MGHDK, SYGVNS. Trimming left V 2 bases short and J 0 bases short, with 10 bases between. The CDR3 extends over 15 amino acids. CDR3 residues: CASSEGEGPNYGYTF. CDR3 bases: TGTGCCAGCAGTGAAGGGGAGGGCCCTAACTATGGCTACACCTTC.

The chain joins TRBV5-4 to TRBJ2-3; D ambiguous. V was shortened by 1 base and J by 1 base, with 7 bases between the two germline ends. Germline CDR1 reads SGHNT; CDR2 reads YYREEE (reference sequence). This CDR3 contains 14 residues. CDR3 in amino acids: CASSLLGGTDTQYF. The CDR3 nucleotides are TGTGCCAGCAGCTTGTTGGGCGGCACAGATACGCAGTATTTT. The entire variable domain, with the rest obtained from reference TRBV5-4 and TRBJ2-3, is as follows: ETGVTQSPTHLIKTRGQQVTLRCSSQSGHNTVSWYQQALGQGPQFIFQYYREEENGRGNFPPRFSGLQFPNYSSELNVNALELDDSALYLCASSLLGGTDTQYFGPGTRLTVL.

This chain uses TRBV6-1 with TRBJ1-2; D possibly corresponds to TRBD1 (6 bases). Germline loops: CDR1 MNHNS, CDR2 SASEGT. The CDR3 is 12 residues long. V shed 7 bases and J shed 4 bases, with 10 bases lying between them. The CDR3: CASNRDIYGYTF. CDR3 bases: TGTGCCAGCAATAGGGACATCTATGGCTACACCTTC.

This chain links TRBV7-9 with TRBJ2-7; perhaps TRBD1 as D (5 bases). Germline CDR1 reads SEHNR; CDR2 reads FQNEAQ (reference sequence). The CDR3 length is 14 residues. Trimming removed 5 bases at V and 2 bases at J, with 13 bases between. The CDR3 is CASSDLRVAYEQYF. Written as DNA, the CDR3 is TGTGCCAGCAGCGACCTCAGGGTTGCCTACGAGCAGTACTTC.

The V call is TRBV7-3, the J call TRBJ2-1; 8 nucleotides align to TRBD2. The CDR3 has 15 amino acids. CDR1 and CDR2 (germline): SGHTA, FQGTGA. V lost 0 bases, J lost 6 bases, and 4 bases stayed unmatched. In nucleotides, the CDR3 is TGTGCCAGCAGCTTAACGCGGGGGGAAGGCAATGAGCAGTTCTTC. Its protein is CASSLTRGEGNEQFF.

Only one count was recorded for this clone. This rearrangement joins TRBV2 to TRBJ1-2, with 7 bases that match TRBD1. V lost 8 bases to trimming and J lost 2 bases; unmatched junction nucleotides: 5. This CDR3 has 13 amino acids. Germline V gene sequence: CDR1 SNHLY, CDR2 FYNNEI. CDR3 nucleotide sequence: TGTGCCAGCGCCACGACAGGGAACTATGGCTACACCTTC. Protein sequence: CASATTGNYGYTF.

The J gene is TRBJ2-3, the V gene TRBV19; the D is unclear. Germline V gene lookup returns CDR1 LNHDA and CDR2 SQIVND (reference sequence). V lost 5 bases, J lost 2 bases, and 8 bases lay in between. This CDR3 region has 13 residues. The CDR3 DNA reads TGTGCCAGTAGTTTCCGGTTCACAGATACGCAGTATTTT. Its translation: CASSFRFTDTQYF.

The chain carries TRBV7-9 and TRBJ1-1; the match to TRBD1 covers 7 bases. The CDR3 totals 16 residues. After removal of 5 bases from V and 2 bases from J, the junction contained 11 bases not matched to a gene. The germline gives CDR1 SEHNR, CDR2 FQNEAQ (reference sequence). Here the CDR3 reads CASSPNRQGGNTEAFF. The CDR3 DNA reads as TGTGCCAGCAGCCCAAACCGTCAGGGGGGAAACACTGAAGCTTTCTTT.

This clone was seen only once. The V gene is TRBV19, the J gene TRBJ2-7, with no clear D. The CDR3 totals 15 residues. The V gene lost 3 bases and the J gene lost 7 bases, with 19 bases spanning the gap. Per germline, CDR1 LNHDA and CDR2 SQIVND (reference sequence). CDR3 bases: TGTGCCAGTAGTATGTTCGACGGTCTGGGCGCGGAGCAGTACTTC. It is translated as CASSMFDGLGAEQYF. The whole variable domain, filled in from reference TRBV19 and TRBJ2-7, reads DGGITQSPKYLFRKEGQNVTLSCEQNLNHDAMYWYRQDPGQGLRLIYYSQIVNDFQKGDIAEGYSVSREKKESFPLTVTSAQKNPTAFYLCASSMFDGLGAEQYFGPGTRLTVT.

V usage is TRBV19 and J usage is TRBJ2-1, with TRBD2 as a possible D gene (6 bases). The V gene's germline CDR1 is LNHDA and CDR2 SQIVND (reference sequence). CDR3 length: 15 residues. The V gene lost 7 bases and the J gene lost 5 bases, with 18 bases spanning the gap. The CDR3 DNA reads TGTGCCAGTAAAACGACTTCGGACTACAACAATGAGCAGTTCTTC. Its protein product is CASKTTSDYNNEQFF.